The clone carrying this T cell receptor (beta chain) was picked up one time. The source of the sample is a study of control samples from healthy donors and cancer patients. CDR1 is LNHDA, CDR2 SQIVND, per germline (reference sequence). The V end lost 4 bases, the J end lost 3 bases, and 13 bases lay between the germline ends. The CDR3 totals 15 residues. The data were produced by immunoSEQ multiplex PCR, yet TCRdb's version contains in-frame clones alone and is incomplete. This table holds approximately 53,000 clones, 75% to 95% found once. J is TRBJ2-1 and V is TRBV19; D possibly uses TRBD1 or TRBD2 (5 bases each). Sequenced input: PBMCs. The sequence came from a man under 40 with colorectal cancer. The CDR3 loop is CASSKGLGLYNEQFF. CDR3 DNA sequence: TGTGCCAGTAGTAAAGGACTGGGGCTCTACAATGAGCAGTTCTTC.